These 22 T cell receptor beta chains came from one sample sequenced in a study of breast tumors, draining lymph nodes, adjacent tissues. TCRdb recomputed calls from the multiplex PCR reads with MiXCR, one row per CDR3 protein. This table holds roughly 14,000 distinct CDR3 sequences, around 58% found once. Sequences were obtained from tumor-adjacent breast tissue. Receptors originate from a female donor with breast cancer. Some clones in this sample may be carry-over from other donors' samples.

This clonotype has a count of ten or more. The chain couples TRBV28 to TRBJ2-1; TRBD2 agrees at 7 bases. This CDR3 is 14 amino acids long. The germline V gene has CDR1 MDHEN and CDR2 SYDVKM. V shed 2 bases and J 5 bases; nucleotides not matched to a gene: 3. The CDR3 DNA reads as TGTGCCAGCAGTTTAAGGGGAGGGGACAATGAGCAGTTCTTC. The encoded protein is CASSLRGGDNEQFF.

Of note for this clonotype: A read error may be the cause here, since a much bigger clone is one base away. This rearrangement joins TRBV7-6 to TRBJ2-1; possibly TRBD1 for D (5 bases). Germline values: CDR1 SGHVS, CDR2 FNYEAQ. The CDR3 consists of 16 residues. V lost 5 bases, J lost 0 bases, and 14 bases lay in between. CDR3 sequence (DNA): TGTGCCAGCAGCCTCCTCACAGGTGACTCCTACAATGAGCAGTTCTTC. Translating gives CASSLLTGDSYNEQFF.

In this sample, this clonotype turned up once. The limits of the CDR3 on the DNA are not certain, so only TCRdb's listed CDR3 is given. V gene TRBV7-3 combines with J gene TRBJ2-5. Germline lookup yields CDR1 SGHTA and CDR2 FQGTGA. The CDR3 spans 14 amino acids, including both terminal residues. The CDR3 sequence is CASSSSGGKETQYF.

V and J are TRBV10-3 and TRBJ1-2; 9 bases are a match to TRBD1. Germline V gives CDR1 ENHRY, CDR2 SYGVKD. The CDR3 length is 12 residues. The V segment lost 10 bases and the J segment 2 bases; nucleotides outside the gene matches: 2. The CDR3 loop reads CATGQGNYGYTF. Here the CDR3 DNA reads TGTGCCACCGGACAGGGGAACTATGGCTACACCTTC.

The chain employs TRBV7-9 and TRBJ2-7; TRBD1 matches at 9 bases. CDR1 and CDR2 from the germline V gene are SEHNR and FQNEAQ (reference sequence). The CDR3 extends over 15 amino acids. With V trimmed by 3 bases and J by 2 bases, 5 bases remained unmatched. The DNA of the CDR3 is TGTGCCAGCAGCTTCACAGGGGGCGACGCCTACGAGCAGTACTTC. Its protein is CASSFTGGDAYEQYF.

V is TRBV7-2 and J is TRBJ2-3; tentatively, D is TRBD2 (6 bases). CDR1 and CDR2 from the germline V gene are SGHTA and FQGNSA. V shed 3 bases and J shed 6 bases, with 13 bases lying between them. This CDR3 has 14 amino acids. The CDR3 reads CASSFGGARDTQYF. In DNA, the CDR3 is TGTGCCAGCAGCTTCGGCGGGGCGAGGGATACGCAGTATTTT.

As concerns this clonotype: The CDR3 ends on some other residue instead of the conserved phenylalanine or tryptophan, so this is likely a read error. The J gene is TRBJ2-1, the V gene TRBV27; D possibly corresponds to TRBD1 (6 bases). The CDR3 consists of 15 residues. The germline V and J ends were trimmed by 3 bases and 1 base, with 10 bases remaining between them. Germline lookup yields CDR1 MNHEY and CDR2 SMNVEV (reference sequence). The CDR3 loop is CASSFIGQSYNEQFC. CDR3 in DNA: TGTGCCAGCAGTTTCATTGGACAGTCCTACAATGAGCAGTTCTGC.

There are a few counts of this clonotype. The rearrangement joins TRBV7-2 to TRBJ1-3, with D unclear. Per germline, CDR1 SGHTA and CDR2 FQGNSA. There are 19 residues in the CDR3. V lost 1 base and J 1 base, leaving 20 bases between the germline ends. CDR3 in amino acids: CASSLEASGRFESGNTIYF. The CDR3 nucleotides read TGTGCCAGCAGCTTAGAGGCTAGCGGGAGGTTCGAGTCTGGAAACACCATATATTTT. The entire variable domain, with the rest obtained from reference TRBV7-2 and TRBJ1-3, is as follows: GAGVSQSPSNKVTEKGKDVELRCDPISGHTALYWYRQSLGQGLEFLIYFQGNSAPDKSGLPSDRFSAERTGGSVSTLTIQRTQQEDSAVYLCASSLEASGRFESGNTIYFGEGSWLTVV.

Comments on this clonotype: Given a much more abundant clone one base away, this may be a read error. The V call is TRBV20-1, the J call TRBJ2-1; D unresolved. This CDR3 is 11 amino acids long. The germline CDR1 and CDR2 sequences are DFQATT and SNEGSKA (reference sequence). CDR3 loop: CSARVSIMPTF. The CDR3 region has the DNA TGCAGTGCTAGAGTGTCTATTATGCCCACCTTC.

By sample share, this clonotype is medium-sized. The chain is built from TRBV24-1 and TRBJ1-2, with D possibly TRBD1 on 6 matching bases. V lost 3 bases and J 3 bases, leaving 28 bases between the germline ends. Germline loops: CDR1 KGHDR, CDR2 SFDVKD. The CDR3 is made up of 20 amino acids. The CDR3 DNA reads TGTGCCACCAGTGATCGTTCGGGGGGGGCTAAACCTAGTAGGGACTATGGCTACACCTTC. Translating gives CATSDRSGGAKPSRDYGYTF.

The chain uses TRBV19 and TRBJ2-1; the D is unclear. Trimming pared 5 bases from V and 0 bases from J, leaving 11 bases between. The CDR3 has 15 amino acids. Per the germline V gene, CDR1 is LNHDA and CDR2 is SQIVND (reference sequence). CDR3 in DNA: TGTGCCAGTAGTTTTGTGGGAAGCTCCTACAATGAGCAGTTCTTC. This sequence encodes CASSFVGSSYNEQFF.

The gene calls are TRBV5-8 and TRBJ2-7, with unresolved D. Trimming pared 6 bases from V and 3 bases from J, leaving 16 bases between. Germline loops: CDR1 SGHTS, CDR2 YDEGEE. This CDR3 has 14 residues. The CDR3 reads CASITRWGSYEQYF. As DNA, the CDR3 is TGTGCCAGCATTACGCGGTGGGGAAGCTACGAGCAGTACTTC. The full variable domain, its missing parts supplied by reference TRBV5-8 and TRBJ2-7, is EAGVTQSPTHLIKTRGQQATLRCSPISGHTSVYWYQQALGLGLQFLLWYDEGEERNRGNFPPRFSGRQFPNYSSELNVNALELEDSALYLCASITRWGSYEQYFGPGTRLTVT.

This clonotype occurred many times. DNA for the CDR3: TGTGCCAGCAGCCAGTGGAGGGAGCGGACCGAGCAGTACTTC. This sequence encodes CASSQWRERTEQYF. The gene calls are TRBV3-1 and TRBJ2-7; the D gene is possibly TRBD2 (6 bases). The CDR3 has 14 residues. V lost 3 bases to trimming and J lost 6 bases, with 15 bases between them. Germline loops: CDR1 LGHDT, CDR2 YNNKEL (reference sequence).

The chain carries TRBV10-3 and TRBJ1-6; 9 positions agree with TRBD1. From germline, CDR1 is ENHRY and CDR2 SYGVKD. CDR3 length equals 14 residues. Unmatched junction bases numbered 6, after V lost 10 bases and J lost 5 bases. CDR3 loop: CATLRDRDNSPLHF. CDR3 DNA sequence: TGTGCCACCCTCCGGGACAGGGATAATTCACCCCTCCACTTT.

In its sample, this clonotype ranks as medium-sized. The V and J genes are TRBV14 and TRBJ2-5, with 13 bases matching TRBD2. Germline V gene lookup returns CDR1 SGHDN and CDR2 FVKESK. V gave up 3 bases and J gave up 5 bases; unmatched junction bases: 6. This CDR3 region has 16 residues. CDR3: CASSHWTSGSKETQYF. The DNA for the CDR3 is TGTGCCAGCAGCCATTGGACTAGCGGGAGTAAGGAGACCCAGTACTTC.

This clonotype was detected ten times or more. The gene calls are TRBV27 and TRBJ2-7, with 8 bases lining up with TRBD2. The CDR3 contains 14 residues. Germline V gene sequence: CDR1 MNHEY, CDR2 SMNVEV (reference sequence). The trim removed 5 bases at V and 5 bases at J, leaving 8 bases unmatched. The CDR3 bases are TGTGCCAGCAGTCCCCGGGGGGGGATTAACGAGCAGTACTTC. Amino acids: CASSPRGGINEQYF.

The CDR3 sequence: CASSTTGRGGYTF. DNA of the CDR3: TGTGCCAGCAGTACGACAGGGAGAGGGGGCTACACCTTC. This chain uses TRBV27 with TRBJ1-2, with 7 nucleotides matching TRBD1. The V segment lost 5 bases and the J segment 8 bases; nucleotides outside the gene matches: 8. This CDR3 contains 13 residues. CDR1 is MNHEY and CDR2 is SMNVEV in the germline V gene (reference sequence).

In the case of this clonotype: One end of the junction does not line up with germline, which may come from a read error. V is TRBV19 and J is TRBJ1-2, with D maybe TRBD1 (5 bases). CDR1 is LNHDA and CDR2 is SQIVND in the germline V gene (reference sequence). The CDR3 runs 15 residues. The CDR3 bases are TGTGCCAGTAGTATAGCCTGGGGGGATCGGGTTGGCTACGCCTTC. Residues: CASSIAWGDRVGYAF.

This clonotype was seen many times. The CDR3 sequence is CASSQYMNTEAFF. CDR3 DNA: TGTGCCAGCAGCCAATATATGAACACTGAAGCTTTCTTT. The rearrangement uses TRBV3-1 and TRBJ1-1; D gene ambiguous. Germline V gene lookup returns CDR1 LGHDT and CDR2 YNNKEL (reference sequence). CDR3 length: 13 residues. The V gene lost 2 bases and the J gene lost 0 bases, with 4 bases spanning the gap.

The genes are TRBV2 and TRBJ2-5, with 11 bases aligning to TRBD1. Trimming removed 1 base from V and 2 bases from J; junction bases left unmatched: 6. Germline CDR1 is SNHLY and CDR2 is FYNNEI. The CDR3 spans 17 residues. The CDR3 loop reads CASSEGTGGFRQETQYF. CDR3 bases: TGTGCCAGCAGTGAAGGGACAGGGGGCTTTAGGCAAGAGACCCAGTACTTC.

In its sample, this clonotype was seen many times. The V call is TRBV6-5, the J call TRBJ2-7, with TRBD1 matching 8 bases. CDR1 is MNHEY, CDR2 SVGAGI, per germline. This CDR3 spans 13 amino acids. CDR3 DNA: TGTGCTTCAGGCAGGACAGGGAGGCACGAGCAGTACTTC. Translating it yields CASGRTGRHEQYF.

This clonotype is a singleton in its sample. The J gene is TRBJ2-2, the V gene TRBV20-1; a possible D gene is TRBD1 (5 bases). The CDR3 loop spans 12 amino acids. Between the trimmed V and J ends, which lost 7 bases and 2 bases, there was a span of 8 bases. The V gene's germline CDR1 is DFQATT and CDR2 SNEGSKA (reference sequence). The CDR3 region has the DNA TGCAGTGGGCAGGGAAACACCGGGGAGCTGTTTTTT. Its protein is CSGQGNTGELFF.